What follows are 25 T cell receptor beta chains derived from one specimen sequenced in a study of T cell responses to AZD1222 COVID-19 vaccine (dated by TCRdb to about 2021). The time point label, as the study defines it: baseline before first vaccination. Library generation was performed with the immunoSEQ multiplex PCR assay. Entries here come from immuneACCESS through TCRdb and include only in-frame sequences with V and J called. Some clones fail to appear in such tables; in the studies checked, an unresolved V gene covers under half of the shortfall, and the cause of the remainder is unknown. The sample has around 120,000 clones on record, 86% of them singletons. 7.7% of the sample is taken by the ten largest. This specimen was peripheral blood, taken on day 0 of AZD1222 vaccination. These TCRs come from an adult in good health.

J is TRBJ2-7 and V is TRBV29-1; the match to TRBD1 covers 8 bases. CDR1 is SQVTM, CDR2 ANQGSEA, per germline. V was pared by 7 bases and J by 2 bases, with 10 bases of the junction left unmatched. This CDR3 is 14 amino acids long. DNA of the CDR3: TGCAGCGCCCGAAGCCCAGGGGGCCCCTACGAGCAGTACTTC. Its protein is CSARSPGGPYEQYF.

The chain is built from TRBV6-5 and TRBJ2-7; D might be TRBD2 (6 bases). Per the germline V gene, CDR1 is MNHEY and CDR2 is SVGAGI. V was trimmed by 2 bases and J by 0 bases, leaving 11 bases between them. The CDR3 is 15 residues long. The CDR3 bases are TGTGCCAGCAGTTACCCGGGACTGAGCTCCTACGAGCAGTACTTC. Encoded protein: CASSYPGLSSYEQYF.

This chain uses TRBV28 with TRBJ2-2, with 9 bases aligning to TRBD1. Per the germline V gene, CDR1 is MDHEN and CDR2 is SYDVKM. CDR3 size: 15 residues. J was trimmed by 6 bases and V by 8 bases; bases with no gene match: 10. In DNA, the CDR3 is TGTGCCAGCTATGAGACAGGGGGGAAGGCCGGGGAGCTGTTTTTT. The encoded protein is CASYETGGKAGELFF.

J is TRBJ1-5 and V is TRBV5-5; possible D gene TRBD1, 5 bases. V was shortened by 3 bases and J by 6 bases, with 16 bases between the two germline ends. This CDR3 is 15 amino acids long. From germline, CDR1 is SGHKS and CDR2 YYEKEE (reference sequence). The CDR3 nucleotides are TGTGCCAGCAGCTCGGGGGGGATTTCGGCTCAGCCCCAGCATTTT. Translated, it gives CASSSGGISAQPQHF.

The chain is built from TRBV3-1 (or the pseudogene TRBV3-2) and TRBJ2-7, with 7 bases matching TRBD2. This CDR3 is built from 14 residues. The V segment lost 4 bases and the J segment 0 bases; nucleotides outside the gene matches: 3. CDR1 and CDR2 (germline): LGHDT, YNNKEL (reference sequence). The CDR3 DNA sequence: TGTGCCAGCAGCCCAGCGGGAAGCTCCTACGAGCAGTACTTC. Its protein product is CASSPAGSSYEQYF.

The chain couples TRBV12-3 or TRBV12-4 to TRBJ1-5; D is unclear. Trimming removed 5 bases at V and 6 bases at J, with 11 bases between. CDR3 length: 13 amino acids. The CDR3 spells CASSRQVRQPQHF. The CDR3 region has the DNA TGTGCCAGCAGTAGGCAGGTCCGTCAGCCCCAGCATTTT.

The CDR3 is CASSPISSGNTIYF. The DNA for the CDR3 is TGTGCCAGCTCACCCATCAGCTCTGGAAACACCATATATTTT. This chain connects TRBV18 to TRBJ1-3; D not certain. CDR1 and CDR2 (germline): KGHSH, LQKENI. The CDR3 extends over 14 amino acids. V was shortened by 3 bases and J by 0 bases, with 6 bases between the two germline ends.

V gene TRBV5-5 combines with J gene TRBJ1-6; TRBD1 aligns across 9 bases. Germline-derived CDR1 and CDR2 are SGHKS and YYEKEE (reference sequence). The trim removed 4 bases at V and 5 bases at J, leaving 10 bases unmatched. There are 17 residues in the CDR3. CDR3 residues: CASSTVTGGLNNSPLHF. CDR3 DNA: TGTGCCAGCAGCACCGTCACAGGGGGCCTAAATAATTCACCCCTCCACTTT.

The CDR3 nucleotides read TGTGCCAGCAGCCGGGACAGGTTGCAACTACGGGAAAAACTGTTTTTT. It yields the protein CASSRDRLQLREKLFF. The V and J genes are TRBV2 and TRBJ1-4; 8 nucleotides align to TRBD1. Germline-derived CDR1 and CDR2 are SNHLY and FYNNEI. J lost 8 bases, V lost 6 bases, and 14 bases had no gene match. This CDR3 is 16 amino acids long.

This chain links TRBV6-5 with TRBJ1-1, with TRBD1 as a possible D gene (5 bases). The V gene lost 0 bases and the J gene lost 4 bases, with 12 bases spanning the gap. The CDR3 spans 15 residues. Germline CDR1 is MNHEY and CDR2 is SVGAGI. The CDR3 sequence: CASSYSGPGITEAFF. The CDR3 region has the DNA TGTGCCAGCAGTTACTCAGGACCAGGGATCACTGAAGCTTTCTTT.

The chain recombines TRBV10-3 with TRBJ1-5; TRBD1 matches at 7 bases. Trimming removed 3 bases from V and 6 bases from J; junction bases left unmatched: 8. This CDR3 comprises 15 residues. Looked up from germline, CDR1 is ENHRY and CDR2 is SYGVKD. CDR3 nucleotide sequence: TGTGCCATCAGTGAATTGGGACAGCCAATTCAGCCCCAGCATTTT. Translation gives CAISELGQPIQPQHF.

The chain links TRBV29-1 to TRBJ2-5, with D hard to call. The CDR3 is made up of 14 amino acids. CDR1 is SQVTM, CDR2 ANQGSEA, per germline. Trimming removed 4 bases from V and 2 bases from J, with 14 bases in between. CDR3 loop: CSVAVAGTQETQYF. For the CDR3, the DNA is TGCAGCGTTGCTGTGGCAGGTACTCAAGAGACCCAGTACTTC.

The V gene is TRBV4-1, the J gene TRBJ2-2, with TRBD1 as a possible D gene (7 bases). Germline V gene data show CDR1 as MGHRA and CDR2 as YSYEKL. The CDR3 length is 19 residues. Trimming removed 4 bases at V and 4 bases at J, with 25 bases between. Written as DNA, the CDR3 is TGCGCCAGCAGCCCCCCCTTCAGGGGGGCTGCCTCGGGCACCGGGGAGCTGTTTTTT. Amino acid sequence: CASSPPFRGAASGTGELFF.

The chain carries TRBV6-6 and TRBJ2-4; 13 nucleotides match TRBD2. The ends lost 5 bases at V and 3 bases at J; junction bases unmatched: 16. CDR1 is MNHNY, CDR2 SVGAGI, per germline (reference sequence). The CDR3 contains 20 residues. The CDR3 region has the DNA TGTGCCAGCAGTCCCGTCCCCGGGACTAGCGGGGTTTTAGGCAAAAACATTCAGTACTTC. Translating it yields CASSPVPGTSGVLGKNIQYF.

The chain couples TRBV12-3 or TRBV12-4 to TRBJ1-2, with 7 bases aligning to TRBD1. The CDR3 is made up of 13 amino acids. Here the CDR3 reads CAGGRGDPNLNTF. The CDR3 coding sequence is TGTGCTGGGGGCAGGGGGGATCCGAATTTGAACACCTTC.

J is TRBJ1-1 and V is TRBV9, with 9 nucleotides matching TRBD1. The CDR3 has 13 residues. Germline V lookup: CDR1 SGDLS, CDR2 YYNGEE. The V and J ends lost 3 bases and 6 bases, in that order; junction bases with no gene match: 3. The CDR3 DNA reads as TGTGCCAGCAGCGCGACAGGGGGGCCTGAAGCTTTCTTT. Translating gives CASSATGGPEAFF.

The chain employs TRBV29-1 and TRBJ1-5; TRBD1 might be the D (5 bases). V lost 4 bases to trimming and J lost 1 base, with 5 bases between them. Germline CDR1 and CDR2: SQVTM and ANQGSEA. The CDR3 covers 12 residues. CDR3 bases: TGCAGCGTTGGGGACAGCAATCAGCCCCAGCATTTT. Translated, it gives CSVGDSNQPQHF.

The chain employs TRBV29-1 and TRBJ2-2; 7 nucleotides align to TRBD1. V was clipped by 3 bases and J by 2 bases; unmatched bases: 6. The CDR3 runs to 15 residues. Germline CDR1 and CDR2: SQVTM and ANQGSEA. As DNA, the CDR3 is TGCAGCGTTGAGTCCGGGACAGATAACACCGGGGAGCTGTTTTTT. Translated: CSVESGTDNTGELFF.

The rearrangement uses TRBV7-2 and TRBJ1-1; TRBD1 matches 7 bases. Unmatched junction bases numbered 10, after V lost 4 bases and J lost 5 bases. Germline assignment: CDR1 SGHTA and CDR2 FQGNSA. The CDR3 length is 15 residues. Here the CDR3 DNA reads TGTGCCAGCAGCTCCTTCCAGGGGGAGGTGACTGAAGCTTTCTTT. This codes for CASSSFQGEVTEAFF.

The rearrangement uses TRBV6-5 and TRBJ1-1; D uncertain. V lost 2 bases, J lost 9 bases, and 10 bases lay in between. The CDR3 is 12 residues long. Germline lookup yields CDR1 MNHEY and CDR2 SVGAGI. The CDR3 coding sequence is TGTGCCAGCAGTTACGATCAGGTCCAAGCTTTCTTT. This codes for CASSYDQVQAFF.

The rearrangement joins TRBV3-1 (or the pseudogene TRBV3-2) to TRBJ1-3, with 7 bases identical to TRBD1. CDR1 is LGHDT and CDR2 is YNNKEL in the germline V gene (reference sequence). Unmatched junction bases numbered 5, after V lost 3 bases and J lost 0 bases. The CDR3 sequence is 16 residues long. The chain's CDR3 is CASSHDRDHSGNTIYF. The CDR3 DNA follows: TGTGCCAGCAGCCACGACAGGGATCACTCTGGAAACACCATATATTTT.

The chain employs TRBV6-5 and TRBJ2-7, with 9 bases identical to TRBD2. Germline CDR1 is MNHEY and CDR2 is SVGAGI. The CDR3 extends over 15 amino acids. The trim removed 0 bases at V and 2 bases at J, leaving 2 bases unmatched. The CDR3 coding sequence is TGTGCCAGCAGTTACTCGGCGGGGGGGGCCTACGAGCAGTACTTC. Translation: CASSYSAGGAYEQYF.

This clone appeared a single time. The chain recombines TRBV7-9 with TRBJ1-5, with D hard to call. The V gene lost 1 base and the J gene lost 2 bases, with 9 bases spanning the gap. Germline V gene data show CDR1 as SEHNR and CDR2 as FQNEAQ (reference sequence). The CDR3 is made up of 15 amino acids. The CDR3 nucleotides are TGTGCCAGCAGCTTAGATGGGGAAGGCAATCAGCCCCAGCATTTT. Translating gives CASSLDGEGNQPQHF.

This sequence joins TRBV7-2 and TRBJ1-1; D is perhaps TRBD1 (6 bases). V shed 4 bases and J shed 11 bases, with 23 bases lying between them. The CDR3 is 15 amino acids. Germline V lookup: CDR1 SGHTA, CDR2 FQGNSA. The CDR3 region is CASSSTAGQGRRAFF. CDR3 coding DNA: TGTGCCAGCAGCTCCACCGCCGGCCAGGGGCGGAGGGCTTTCTTT.

The chain joins TRBV29-1 to TRBJ1-1; possible D gene TRBD1, 6 bases. The V gene's germline CDR1 is SQVTM and CDR2 ANQGSEA. Deletions cut 4 bases from V and 4 bases from J, with 16 bases between. The CDR3 sequence is 14 residues long. CDR3 bases: TGCAGCGTTGCCTCCTTCACACAGGGCACTGAAGCTTTCTTT. Translated: CSVASFTQGTEAFF.